These 31 T cell receptor beta chains were sequenced from one sample in a study of shared clonotypes between healthy human individuals. Profiling relied on immunoSEQ multiplex PCR, and the TCRdb table lists in-frame clones only, not all of them. The sample holds approximately 500,000 clones, about 85% seen once. Sequences were obtained from PBMCs. These receptors came from a woman in her thirties or forties in good health. Some clones in this sample may be carry-over from other donors' samples.

V gene TRBV4-2 combines with J gene TRBJ2-1, with 11 bases identical to TRBD2. J was trimmed by 6 bases and V by 3 bases; bases with no gene match: 22. CDR1 LGHNA and CDR2 YNFKEQ come from the germline V gene. This CDR3 comprises 21 residues. CDR3 DNA sequence: TGTGCCAGCAGCCACGAAGTTGGTAGCGGGAGGGCGGGGGCCTCGATCAATGAGCAGTTCTTC. This sequence encodes CASSHEVGSGRAGASINEQFF.

The chain recombines TRBV18 with TRBJ1-3, with D unclear. Germline CDR1 KGHSH, CDR2 LQKENI. V shed 0 bases and J shed 4 bases, with 13 bases lying between them. This CDR3 is 16 amino acids long. DNA for the CDR3: TGTGCCAGCTCACCACCCGGACTGGTAGGGGGAAACACCATATATTTT. Its translation: CASSPPGLVGGNTIYF.

This clone occurred many times. V gene TRBV19 combines with J gene TRBJ2-1; the match to TRBD2 covers 8 bases. Trimming removed 3 bases from V and 9 bases from J; junction bases left unmatched: 10. In germline, CDR1 is LNHDA, CDR2 SQIVND (reference sequence). CDR3 length: 15 amino acids. DNA of the CDR3: TGTGCCAGTAGTATGGTAGACGGGAGGGCCATTGAGCAGTTCTTC. It translates to CASSMVDGRAIEQFF.

The V call is TRBV5-4, the J call TRBJ2-2, with TRBD2 matching 7 bases. CDR1 and CDR2 from the germline V gene are SGHNT and YYREEE (reference sequence). The CDR3 is made up of 15 amino acids. Trimming took 4 bases from V and 7 from J; bases not matched to a gene: 10. CDR3 region: CASSQDEREIGELFF. The CDR3 bases are TGTGCCAGCAGCCAAGATGAGCGGGAAATCGGGGAGCTGTTTTTT.

The chain carries TRBV5-6 and TRBJ2-7, with 10 bases matching TRBD2. Germline values: CDR1 SGHDT, CDR2 YYEEEE. This CDR3 is 15 amino acids long. Trimming took 4 bases from V and 2 from J; bases not matched to a gene: 6. CDR3 coding DNA: TGTGCCAGCAGCCCGTACAGCGGGAGGGCCTACGAGCAGTACTTC. It codes for CASSPYSGRAYEQYF.

CDR3 in DNA: TGTGCCAGCAGCTTAACGGGACAGGGGACTGAAGCTTTCTTT. Its protein is CASSLTGQGTEAFF. V gene TRBV7-3 combines with J gene TRBJ1-1; TRBD1 matches at 10 bases. Germline V gene lookup returns CDR1 SGHTA and CDR2 FQGTGA. CDR3 length: 14 residues. V lost 0 bases and J lost 5; bases outside the gene matches: 0.

The chain combines TRBV30 with TRBJ1-5, with TRBD1 as a possible D gene (6 bases). Per germline, CDR1 GTSNPN and CDR2 SVGIG (reference sequence). The V end was cut by 4 bases, the J end by 6 bases, with 16 bases between. This CDR3 has 14 amino acids. CDR3 loop: CAWNSQGLGQPQHF. Here the CDR3 DNA reads TGTGCCTGGAACTCGCAGGGGTTGGGTCAGCCCCAGCATTTT.

To note about this clone: A far larger clone lies a single base away; this is likely a read error. The chain carries TRBV5-1 and TRBJ2-5, with D uncertain. CDR1 and CDR2 (germline): SGHRS, YFSETQ. This CDR3 is 14 amino acids long. V dropped 1 base and J dropped 2 bases, with 9 bases sitting between them. The CDR3 loop is CASSLMVEQETQYF. CDR3 sequence (DNA): TGCGCCAGCAGCTTGATGGTGGAACAAGAGACCCAGTACTTC.

CDR3 in DNA: TGTGCCAGCAGCTTAGAAGGGGCGATGACCACCGGGGAGCTGTTTTTT. As protein: CASSLEGAMTTGELFF. The genes are TRBV7-3 and TRBJ2-2, with a tentative D call TRBD1 (5 bases). Trimming removed 2 bases at V and 4 bases at J, with 14 bases between. This CDR3 comprises 16 residues. CDR1 is SGHTA and CDR2 is FQGTGA in the germline V gene.

This sequence joins TRBV7-2 and TRBJ2-1; 9 bases are shared with TRBD2. The J segment lost 1 base and the V segment lost 5 bases, leaving 6 bases of the junction unmatched. This CDR3 is 16 amino acids long. The V gene's germline CDR1 is SGHTA and CDR2 FQGNSA. The CDR3 nucleotides read TGTGCCAGCAGCATCACACTAGCGGGTTCCTACAATGAGCAGTTCTTC. Protein sequence: CASSITLAGSYNEQFF.

The count of this clone is one. The rearrangement links TRBV10-1 to TRBJ2-7; 8 positions agree with TRBD2. The trim removed 7 bases at V and 4 bases at J, leaving 21 bases unmatched. This CDR3 region has 18 residues. From germline, CDR1 is WNHNN and CDR2 SYGVQD (reference sequence). Here the CDR3 reads CASKITGTRPQSRYEQYF. The CDR3 DNA reads TGCGCCAGCAAAATCACCGGGACTAGGCCCCAAAGCAGATACGAGCAGTACTTC.

The rearrangement joins TRBV5-1 to TRBJ2-2; 13 bases line up with TRBD2. After removal of 3 bases from V and 1 base from J, the junction contained 3 bases not matched to a gene. The CDR3 is 17 amino acids. The germline gives CDR1 SGHRS, CDR2 YFSETQ. The CDR3 sequence is CASSSGLAGVNTGELFF. CDR3 coding DNA: TGCGCCAGCAGCTCCGGACTAGCGGGAGTGAACACCGGGGAGCTGTTTTTT.

A word on this clone: The same CDR3 is also encoded by other DNA sequences in this sample. This sequence joins TRBV20-1 and TRBJ2-3; no clear D gene. Germline CDR1 reads DFQATT; CDR2 reads SNEGSKA (reference sequence). The CDR3 runs 11 residues. The V and J ends lost 1 base and 6 bases respectively, with 5 bases between them. The CDR3 sequence: CSARVGDTQYF. As DNA, the CDR3 is TGCAGTGCTAGAGTTGGGGATACGCAGTATTTT.

The chain links TRBV28 to TRBJ2-7, with D uncertain. Germline CDR1 MDHEN, CDR2 SYDVKM. CDR3 length: 18 amino acids. V lost 3 bases to trimming and J lost 0 bases, with 21 bases between them. DNA of the CDR3: TGTGCCAGCAGTTTGGAACGCGACATCCCCTATTACTCCTACGAGCAGTACTTC. It translates to CASSLERDIPYYSYEQYF.

The chain is built from TRBV5-4 and TRBJ1-2, with D unresolved. CDR3 length: 11 residues. Germline V gene sequence: CDR1 SGHNT, CDR2 YYREEE (reference sequence). Between the trimmed V and J ends, which lost 4 bases and 7 bases, there was a span of 8 bases. The CDR3, as DNA: TGTGCCAGCAGCATCAAGTTTGGCTACACCTTC. Amino acid sequence: CASSIKFGYTF.

This clone has a handful of counts. The chain employs TRBV6-1 and TRBJ1-5; 7 bases are a match to TRBD1. The CDR3 is made up of 15 amino acids. Germline V lookup: CDR1 MNHNS, CDR2 SASEGT. The J segment lost 6 bases and the V segment lost 7 bases, leaving 12 bases of the junction unmatched. The CDR3 protein is CASTWSQGEGQPQHF. The CDR3 nucleotides are TGTGCCAGCACGTGGAGTCAGGGGGAAGGTCAGCCCCAGCATTTT.

This clone appeared a single time. A far larger clone is one base from this, pointing to a likely read error. This chain uses TRBV6-5 with TRBJ2-6; possibly TRBD2 for D (6 bases). Looked up from germline, CDR1 is MNHEY and CDR2 is SVGAGI. The CDR3 contains 13 residues. The CDR3 loop reads CATGSSVANVLTF. CDR3 DNA sequence: TGTGCCACCGGGAGCTCTGTGGCCAACGTCCTGACTTTC.

The chain has TRBV4-1 and TRBJ2-6, with TRBD1 as a possible D gene (5 bases). The V end lost 2 bases, the J end lost 0 bases, and 14 bases lay between the germline ends. The CDR3 totals 18 residues. Germline CDR1 is MGHRA and CDR2 is YSYEKL. The chain's CDR3 is CASSQSPTESSGANVLTF. In DNA form, the CDR3 reads TGCGCCAGCAGCCAATCTCCGACAGAAAGCTCTGGGGCCAACGTCCTGACTTTC.

The rearrangement links TRBV2 to TRBJ2-2; D gene uncertain. V was cut by 6 bases and J by 4 bases, with 9 bases left in between. This CDR3 has 13 amino acids. Germline V CDR1 and CDR2: SNHLY, FYNNEI. The CDR3 nucleotides are TGTGCCAGCAGGCTACAGATCACCGGGGAGCTGTTTTTT. Translated, it gives CASRLQITGELFF. Combining the CDR3 with reference TRBV2 and TRBJ2-2 gives the whole variable domain EPEVTQTPSHQVTQMGQEVILRCVPISNHLYFYWYRQILGQKVEFLVSFYNNEISEKSEIFDDQFSVERPDGSNFTLKIRSTKLEDSAMYFCASRLQITGELFFGEGSRLTVL.

V usage is TRBV9 and J usage is TRBJ2-7, with 7 bases fitting TRBD2. The CDR3 has 14 amino acids. The ends lost 2 bases at V and 5 bases at J; junction bases unmatched: 7. The germline gives CDR1 SGDLS, CDR2 YYNGEE. The DNA of the CDR3 is TGTGCCAGCAGCGTCACTAGCGCCACCGACGAGCAGTACTTC. Amino acids: CASSVTSATDEQYF. Filled out from reference TRBV9 and TRBJ2-7, the complete variable domain reads DSGVTQTPKHLITATGQRVTLRCSPRSGDLSVYWYQQSLDQGLQFLIQYYNGEERAKGNILERFSAQQFPDLHSELNLSSLELGDSALYFCASSVTSATDEQYFGPGTRLTVT.

The genes are TRBV19 and TRBJ1-2; 9 nucleotides line up with TRBD1. The length of the CDR3 is 15 residues. Germline lookup yields CDR1 LNHDA and CDR2 SQIVND (reference sequence). V shed 8 bases, J shed 2 bases, and the junction held 9 bases outside the gene matches. CDR3 protein: CASSQGAIGNYGYTF. The CDR3 nucleotides are TGTGCCAGTTCACAGGGGGCAATTGGGAACTATGGCTACACCTTC.

The gene calls are TRBV29-1 and TRBJ2-3; D is ambiguous. The V end was cut by 6 bases, the J end by 3 bases, with 16 bases between. The CDR3 has 14 amino acids. CDR1 and CDR2 (germline): SQVTM, ANQGSEA. The CDR3 loop is CSVPKGGVTDTQYF. CDR3 nucleotides: TGCAGCGTCCCCAAGGGTGGGGTGACAGATACGCAGTATTTT.

The chain carries TRBV5-1 and TRBJ1-4; TRBD1 agrees at 9 bases. The V segment lost 0 bases and the J segment 8 bases; nucleotides outside the gene matches: 5. This CDR3 comprises 15 residues. Per the germline V gene, CDR1 is SGHRS and CDR2 is YFSETQ. CDR3 DNA sequence: TGCGCCAGCAGCTTGGAGGGACAGGGACAAGAAAAACTGTTTTTT. Translated, it gives CASSLEGQGQEKLFF.

The chain couples TRBV28 to TRBJ1-5; no firm D call. CDR1 MDHEN and CDR2 SYDVKM come from the germline V gene. Trimming stripped 5 bases from V and 3 bases from J, with 5 bases between. This CDR3 has 12 amino acids. The CDR3 loop reads CASSRNNQPQHF. DNA of the CDR3: TGTGCCAGCAGTCGGAACAATCAGCCCCAGCATTTT.

Turning to this clone: A read error likely explains this, since a far larger clone differs by one base. The rearrangement links TRBV4-2 to TRBJ1-2, with 8 bases aligning to TRBD1. The CDR3 extends over 12 amino acids. CDR1 is LGHNA and CDR2 is YNFKEQ in the germline V gene. The CDR3, as DNA: TGTGCCAGAAGCCTGGACAGGGAGGTATGCACCTTC. The encoded protein is CARSLDREVCTF.

In the case of this clone: This likely came from a read error, as a far larger clone is one base away. The same CDR3 also results from other DNA sequences found in this sample. The rearrangement uses TRBV2 and TRBJ2-2; 10 nucleotides line up with TRBD1. From germline, CDR1 is SNHLY and CDR2 FYNNEI. The CDR3 runs 15 residues. The CDR3 loop is CASSPGTGVNGELFF. The CDR3 bases are TGTGCTAGCAGTCCGGGGACAGGGGTTAACGGGGAGCTGTTTTTT.

A note on this clone: This probably arose from a read error, given a far larger clone one base away. The limits of the CDR3 on the DNA are not certain, so only TCRdb's listed CDR3 is given. This chain uses TRBV6-1 with TRBJ1-2. The CDR3 totals 13 residues, both ends included. Germline values: CDR1 MNHNS, CDR2 SASEGT. This CDR3 reads CAIEGGGNYGCTF.

The CDR3 DNA reads as TGTGCCAGCAGTCCGCTGCTGCAGGGCCCCCGGTTTGGGGTCACCTTC. Its protein is CASSPLLQGPRFGVTF. The chain joins TRBV27 to TRBJ1-2, with D possibly matching TRBD1 (5 bases). V lost 5 bases and J lost 13, with 29 bases in between. Per germline, CDR1 MNHEY and CDR2 SMNVEV (reference sequence). The CDR3 has 16 amino acids.

Points on this clone: Given the absence of the conserved phenylalanine or tryptophan at the CDR3 end, a read error is likely. No DNA is shown, since the ends of the CDR3 on it are uncertain; the CDR3 is the one TCRdb lists. This sequence joins TRBV29-1 and TRBJ1-1. Germline V CDR1 and CDR2: SQVTM, ANQGSEA. The CDR3 length equals 11 residues, ends included. The CDR3: CSVAWNTEAFA.

The rearrangement uses TRBV28 and TRBJ1-4; possibly TRBD1 for D (5 bases). Between the trimmed V and J ends, which lost 4 bases and 6 bases, there was a span of 9 bases. Germline V lookup: CDR1 MDHEN, CDR2 SYDVKM. This CDR3 is built from 13 residues. The CDR3 spells CASSSQGHEKLFF. The CDR3 nucleotides are TGTGCCAGCAGTTCTCAGGGTCATGAAAAACTGTTTTTT.

V and J are TRBV15 and TRBJ2-2; 16 bases are shared with TRBD2. CDR1 is LNHNV, CDR2 YYDKDF, per germline (reference sequence). Trimming cost V 4 bases and J 4 bases; bases outside gene matches: 3. This CDR3 has 17 residues. The CDR3 loop reads CATSKGLAGGATGELFF. As DNA, the CDR3 is TGTGCCACCAGCAAGGGACTAGCGGGAGGGGCCACCGGGGAGCTGTTTTTT.